The 12 T cell receptor beta chains presented below share a single source sample, sequenced in a study of T cells after yellow fever vaccination. TCRdb reanalysed the 5' RACE reads using MiXCR and keeps one entry per CDR3 protein. This table holds around 590,000 distinct CDR3 sequences, approximately 13% found once. The source was PBMCs, collected on the day of the yellow fever booster vaccination. The receptors come from a man aged 25-45 years who received the YFV17D yellow fever vaccine.

The rearrangement joins TRBV27 to TRBJ1-6; the match to TRBD1 covers 7 bases. Germline V gene data show CDR1 as MNHEY and CDR2 as SMNVEV (reference sequence). The CDR3 contains 16 residues. V gave up 3 bases and J gave up 0 bases; unmatched junction bases: 2. The CDR3 DNA reads as TGTGCCAGCAGTTTCCGGACAGGCTCCTATAATTCACCCCTCCACTTT. Its protein product is CASSFRTGSYNSPLHF.

The chain couples TRBV6-2 or TRBV6-3 to TRBJ2-7; the D gene could be TRBD1 or TRBD2 (5 bases each). The CDR3 is 13 residues long. From germline, CDR1 is MNHEY and CDR2 SVGEGT. Trimming left V 4 bases short and J 8 bases short, with 15 bases between. Here the CDR3 reads CASSSNRDDKQYF. In DNA, the CDR3 is TGTGCCAGCAGTTCTAACCGGGACGATAAGCAGTACTTC.

CDR3 nucleotide sequence: TGCAGTGCCGCCCGACCCGCCGGGATCTATGAGCAGTTCTTC. The encoded protein is CSAARPAGIYEQFF. The chain joins TRBV20-1 to TRBJ2-1, with D possibly matching TRBD2 (5 bases). Germline lookup yields CDR1 DFQATT and CDR2 SNEGSKA (reference sequence). Trimming pared 6 bases from V and 8 bases from J, leaving 20 bases between. This CDR3 spans 14 amino acids.

The chain uses TRBV19 and TRBJ1-2, with D unresolved. Germline V lookup: CDR1 LNHDA, CDR2 SQIVND (reference sequence). This CDR3 contains 13 residues. V dropped 8 bases and J dropped 9 bases, with 19 bases sitting between them. The CDR3 bases are TGTGCCAGTGCCGACCCTGTCGACATGAGCTACACCTTC. Its translation is CASADPVDMSYTF.

The gene calls are TRBV7-2 and TRBJ2-4, with 11 bases matching TRBD2. Per the germline V gene, CDR1 is SGHTA and CDR2 is FQGNSA. The V segment lost 6 bases and the J segment 7 bases; nucleotides outside the gene matches: 11. The CDR3 loop spans 16 amino acids. CDR3 in amino acids: CASSSDGTSGTNIQYF. DNA for the CDR3: TGTGCCAGCAGTTCCGACGGGACTAGCGGAACTAACATTCAGTACTTC.

The genes are TRBV20-1 and TRBJ2-3, with 11 bases lining up with TRBD2. There are 17 residues in the CDR3. V lost 6 bases to trimming and J lost 5 bases; unmatched junction nucleotides: 16. CDR1 DFQATT and CDR2 SNEGSKA come from the germline V gene (reference sequence). The CDR3 is CSAKPGMTSGVGDTQYF. CDR3 bases: TGCAGTGCCAAGCCCGGAATGACTAGCGGGGTGGGAGATACGCAGTATTTT.

The genes are TRBV7-2 and TRBJ1-5; no firm D call. Per germline, CDR1 SGHTA and CDR2 FQGNSA. The CDR3 is made up of 17 amino acids. The ends were cut back, 4 bases at V and 4 bases at J, with 20 bases in the middle. The CDR3 nucleotides read TGTGCCAGCAGCTCGCGGCCCGGGGTCGACTTAAATCAGCCCCAGCATTTT. This translates into CASSSRPGVDLNQPQHF.

This clonotype was seen more than once but under ten times. CDR3: CSAETGTSSETQYF. The CDR3 DNA sequence: TGCAGTGCCGAGACCGGGACTAGCAGCGAGACCCAGTACTTC. The chain uses TRBV20-1 and TRBJ2-5, with 9 bases lining up with TRBD2. This CDR3 contains 14 residues. CDR1 DFQATT and CDR2 SNEGSKA come from the germline V gene (reference sequence). J gave up 5 bases and V 6 bases, and 10 bases lay outside the gene matches.

This sequence joins TRBV20-1 and TRBJ2-1, with D maybe TRBD2 (5 bases). This CDR3 has 14 residues. CDR1 and CDR2 (germline): DFQATT, SNEGSKA (reference sequence). The ends were cut back, 6 bases at V and 1 base at J, with 13 bases in the middle. CDR3 DNA: TGCAGTGCCCTCAGACTACCTTCCTACAATGAGCAGTTCTTC. Translation gives CSALRLPSYNEQFF.

This clonotype occurred a few times. J is TRBJ2-2 and V is TRBV5-1, with a possible D match to TRBD2 (6 bases). Germline CDR1 reads SGHRS; CDR2 reads YFSETQ. Trimming took 6 bases from V and 2 from J, leaving 20 bases between them. The CDR3 length is 17 residues. The CDR3 reads CASTLMSRDLNTGELFF. The CDR3 DNA reads as TGCGCCAGCACCCTCATGTCCCGGGACTTAAACACCGGGGAGCTGTTTTTT.

This clonotype was counted at least ten times. CDR3 residues: CASSKPGQGPGELFF. The CDR3 DNA reads TGTGCCAGCAGCAAACCGGGACAGGGCCCCGGGGAGCTGTTTTTT. The rearrangement uses TRBV7-9 and TRBJ2-2; 9 bases map to TRBD1. V shed 5 bases, J shed 6 bases, and the junction held 7 bases outside the gene matches. Germline V gene data show CDR1 as SEHNR and CDR2 as FQNEAQ (reference sequence). The length of the CDR3 is 15 residues. Variable domain in full (rest from reference TRBV7-9 and TRBJ2-2): DTGVSQNPRHKITKRGQNVTFRCDPISEHNRLYWYRQTLGQGPEFLTYFQNEAQLEKSRLLSDRFSAERPKGSFSTLEIQRTEQGDSAMYLCASSKPGQGPGELFFGEGSRLTVL.

This clonotype was picked up a small number of times. J is TRBJ2-5 and V is TRBV7-2; D possibly matches TRBD1 or TRBD2 (5 bases each). Germline values: CDR1 SGHTA, CDR2 FQGNSA. This CDR3 is built from 14 residues. V lost 7 bases to trimming and J lost 5 bases, with 17 bases between them. The CDR3 sequence is CASTLGGWTETQYF. CDR3 nucleotide sequence: TGTGCCAGCACCCTTGGGGGTTGGACGGAGACCCAGTACTTC. Using reference TRBV7-2 and TRBJ2-5 for the parts outside the CDR3, the full variable domain is GAGVSQSPSNKVTEKGKDVELRCDPISGHTALYWYRQSLGQGLEFLIYFQGNSAPDKSGLPSDRFSAERTGGSVSTLTIQRTQQEDSAVYLCASTLGGWTETQYFGPGTRLLVL.